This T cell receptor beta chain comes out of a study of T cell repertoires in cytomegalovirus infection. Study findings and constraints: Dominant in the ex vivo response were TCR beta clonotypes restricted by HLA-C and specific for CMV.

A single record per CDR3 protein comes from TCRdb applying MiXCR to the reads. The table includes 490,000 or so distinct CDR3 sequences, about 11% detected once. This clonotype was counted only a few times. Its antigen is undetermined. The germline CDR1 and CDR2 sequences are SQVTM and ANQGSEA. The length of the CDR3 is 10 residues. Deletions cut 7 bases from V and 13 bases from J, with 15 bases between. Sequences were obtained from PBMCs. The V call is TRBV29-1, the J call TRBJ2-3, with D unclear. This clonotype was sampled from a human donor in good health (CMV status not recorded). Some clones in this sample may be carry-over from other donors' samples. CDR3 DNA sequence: TGCAGCGCCGGTACGGCAGAGGAGTATTTT. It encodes CSAGTAEEYF.